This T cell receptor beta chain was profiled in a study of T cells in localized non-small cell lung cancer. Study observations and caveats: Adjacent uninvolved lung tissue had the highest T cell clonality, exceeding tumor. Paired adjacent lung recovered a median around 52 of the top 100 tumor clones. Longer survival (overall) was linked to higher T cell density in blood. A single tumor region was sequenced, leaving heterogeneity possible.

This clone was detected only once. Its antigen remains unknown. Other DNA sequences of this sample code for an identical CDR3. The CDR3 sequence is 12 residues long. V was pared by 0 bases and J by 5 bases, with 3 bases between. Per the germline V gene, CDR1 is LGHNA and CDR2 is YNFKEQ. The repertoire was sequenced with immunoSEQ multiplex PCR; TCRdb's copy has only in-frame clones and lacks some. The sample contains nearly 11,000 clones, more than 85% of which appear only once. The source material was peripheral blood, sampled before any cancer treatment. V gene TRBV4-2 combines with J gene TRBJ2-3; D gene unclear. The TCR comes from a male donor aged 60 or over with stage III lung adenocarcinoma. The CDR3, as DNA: TGTGCCAGCAGCCAAGATTTAGATACGCAGTATTTT. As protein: CASSQDLDTQYF.